This is a list of T cell receptor beta chains from one sample in a study of Ad26.COV2.S vaccination and SARS-CoV-2 variants. Clones were read by immunoSEQ multiplex PCR, and TCRdb kept only the in-frame ones, dropping some. The sample records roughly 150,000 clones, roughly 88% being singletons. The sequencing here drew on peripheral blood, taken after recovery from COVID-19. These receptors originate from a human donor who had recovered from COVID-19. Both conserved end residues are part of each CDR3. The D gene is left open where the match is weak. Clone sizes are given selectively: once, few, many, or a class where the clone is expanded.

>TRBV5-5|TRBJ1-3|NA|NA
CASSFGVVNTIYF
TGTGCCAGCAGCTTCGGGGTTGTAAACACCATATATTTT
>TRBV6-5|TRBJ2-2|NA|NA
CASSYRENTGELFF
TGTGCCAGCAGTTACAGGGAGAACACCGGGGAGCTGTTTTTT
>TRBV2|TRBJ1-6|NA|TRBD1
CASGTGGAIQASPLHF
TGTGCCAGCGGAACAGGGGGCGCGATTCAGGCCTCACCCCTCCACTTT
>TRBV7-9|TRBJ2-3|few|TRBD1
CASSLGDRGVLGTQYF
TGTGCCAGCAGCTTAGGCGACAGGGGTGTACTTGGTACGCAGTATTTT
>TRBV6-5|TRBJ1-6|NA|NA
CASSRDGDSPLHF
TGTGCCAGCAGTAGGGATGGTGATTCACCCCTCCACTTT
>TRBV28|TRBJ2-4|NA|NA
CASRGKNIQYF
TGTGCCAGCAGGGGGAAAAACATTCAGTACTTC
>TRBV19|TRBJ1-1|NA|NA
CASGWGTEAFF
TGTGCCAGTGGTTGGGGCACTGAAGCTTTCTTT
>TRBV2|TRBJ1-5|NA|NA
CASSRENSNQPQHF
TGTGCCAGCAGCAGGGAAAATAGCAATCAGCCCCAGCATTTT
>TRBV9|TRBJ2-7|medium-sized|NA
CASSSRWAPYEQYF
TGTGCCAGCAGCTCCCGCTGGGCCCCCTACGAGCAGTACTTC
>TRBV5-4|TRBJ2-1|NA|NA
CASSAGLSSYNEQFF
TGTGCCAGCAGCGCGGGACTGTCCTCCTACAATGAGCAGTTCTTC
>TRBV28|TRBJ1-5|once|NA
CASSFEEQPQHF
TGTGCCAGCAGTTTCGAGGAGCAGCCCCAGCATTTT
>TRBV12-3/TRBV12-4|TRBJ1-1|NA|NA
CASRVSGGEAFF
TGTGCCAGCAGAGTGAGTGGGGGGGAAGCTTTCTTT
>TRBV19|TRBJ1-1|NA|TRBD1
CASRGQDRGYRTEAFF
TGTGCCAGTAGGGGACAGGACAGGGGATATAGAACTGAAGCTTTCTTT
>TRBV25-1|TRBJ2-7|NA|NA
CASSESRVPYEQYF
TGTGCCAGCAGTGAATCCAGGGTGCCCTACGAGCAGTACTTC
>TRBV4-1|TRBJ2-2|once|NA
CASSQEGGRDPTGELFF
TGCGCCAGCAGCCAAGAAGGCGGAAGGGACCCCACCGGGGAGCTGTTTTTT
>TRBV6-5|TRBJ1-1|NA|NA
CASSQPGQNTEAFF
TGTGCCAGCAGTCAACCGGGACAGAACACTGAAGCTTTCTTT
>TRBV6-1|TRBJ2-2|NA|NA
CASSELRGVTGELFF
TGTGCCAGCAGTGAACTCAGGGGAGTCACCGGGGAGCTGTTTTTT
>TRBV7-9|TRBJ2-1|NA|NA
CASSLDFGGRFNNEQFF
TGTGCCAGCAGCTTAGATTTTGGGGGGCGTTTCAACAATGAGCAGTTCTTC
>TRBV20-1|TRBJ2-3|once|NA
CSASLGTSTDTQYF
TGCAGTGCTAGTCTCGGTACTAGCACAGATACGCAGTATTTT
>TRBV12-5|TRBJ1-2|NA|NA
CASGPGTSVYGYTF
TGTGCTAGTGGCCCGGGGACAAGCGTCTATGGCTACACCTTC
>TRBV27|TRBJ2-3|NA|NA
CASSSLGRTTDTQYF
TGTGCCAGCAGTTCTCTAGGACGAACTACAGATACGCAGTATTTT
>TRBV5-1|TRBJ1-3|NA|NA
CASSLEGGSGNTIYF
TGCGCCAGCAGCTTGGAGGGAGGGTCTGGAAACACCATATATTTT
>TRBV5-1|TRBJ1-6|medium-sized|NA
CASGGESSYNSPLHF
TGCGCCAGTGGAGGAGAGAGCTCCTATAATTCACCCCTCCACTTT
>TRBV5-1|TRBJ2-6|once|NA
CASSLGGTSGTGANVLTF
TGCGCCAGCAGCTTGGGGGGGACTTCTGGAACTGGGGCCAACGTCCTGACTTTC